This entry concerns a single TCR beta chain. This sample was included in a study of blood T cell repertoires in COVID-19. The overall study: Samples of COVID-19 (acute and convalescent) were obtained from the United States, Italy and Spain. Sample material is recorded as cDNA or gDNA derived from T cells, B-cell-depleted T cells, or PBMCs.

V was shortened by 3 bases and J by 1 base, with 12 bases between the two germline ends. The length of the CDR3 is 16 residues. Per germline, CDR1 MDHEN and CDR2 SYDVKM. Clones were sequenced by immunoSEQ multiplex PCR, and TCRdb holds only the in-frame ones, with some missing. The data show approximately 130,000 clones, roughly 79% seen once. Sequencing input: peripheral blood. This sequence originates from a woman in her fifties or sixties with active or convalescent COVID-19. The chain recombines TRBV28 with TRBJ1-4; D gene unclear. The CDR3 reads CASSFSRGVTNEKLFF. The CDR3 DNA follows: TGTGCCAGCAGTTTTTCCCGGGGAGTAACTAATGAAAAACTGTTTTTT. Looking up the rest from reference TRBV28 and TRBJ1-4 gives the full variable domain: DVKVTQSSRYLVKRTGEKVFLECVQDMDHENMFWYRQDPGLGLRLIYFSYDVKMKEKGDIPEGYSVSREKKERFSLILESASTNQTSMYLCASSFSRGVTNEKLFFGSGTQLSVL.